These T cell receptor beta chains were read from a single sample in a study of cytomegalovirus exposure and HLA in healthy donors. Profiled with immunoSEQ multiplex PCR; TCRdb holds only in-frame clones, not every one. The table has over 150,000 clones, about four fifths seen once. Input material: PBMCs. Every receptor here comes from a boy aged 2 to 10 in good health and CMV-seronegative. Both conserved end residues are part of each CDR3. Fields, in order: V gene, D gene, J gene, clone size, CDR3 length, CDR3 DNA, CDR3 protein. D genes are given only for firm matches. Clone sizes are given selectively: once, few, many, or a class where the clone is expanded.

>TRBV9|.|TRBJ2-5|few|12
TGTGCCAGCAGCGTAGATTCGGAGACCCAGTACTTC
CASSVDSETQYF
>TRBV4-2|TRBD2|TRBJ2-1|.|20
TGTGCCAGCAGCCAAACGACTGTTGGGACTAGCGGATGGGAACGCAATGAGCAGTTCTTC
CASSQTTVGTSGWERNEQFF
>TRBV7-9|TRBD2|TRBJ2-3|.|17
TGTGCCAGCAGCTTCCATGCTCCGGGACTAGCGAAGGATACGCAGTATTTT
CASSFHAPGLAKDTQYF
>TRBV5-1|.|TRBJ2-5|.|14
TGCGCCAGCAGCTTGGAACTCCCCGGGGAGACCCAGTACTTC
CASSLELPGETQYF
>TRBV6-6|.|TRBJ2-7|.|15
TGTGCCAGCAGTTACGGCCCCGACAGGACCTACGAGCAGTACTTC
CASSYGPDRTYEQYF
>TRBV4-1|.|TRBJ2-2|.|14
TGCGCCAGCAGCCAAGATATCGGAGGAGGGGAGCTGTTTTTT
CASSQDIGGGELFF
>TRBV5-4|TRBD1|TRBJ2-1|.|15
TGTGCCAGCAGCTCCGGGACAGGGGCCTACAATGAGCAGTTCTTC
CASSSGTGAYNEQFF
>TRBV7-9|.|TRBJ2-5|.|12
TGTGCCAGCAGCTTCGGGCAAGAGACCCAGTACTTC
CASSFGQETQYF
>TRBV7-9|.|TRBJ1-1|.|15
TGTGCCAGCACCATTTCCCGCCCAGGGAAAACTGAAGCTTTCTTT
CASTISRPGKTEAFF
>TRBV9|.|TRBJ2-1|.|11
TGTGCCAGCAGCGTAGACAGCATTCAGTTCTTC
CASSVDSIQFF
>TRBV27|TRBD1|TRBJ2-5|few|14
TGTGCCAGCAGTTATAACAGGGGTCCGGAGACCCAGTACTTC
CASSYNRGPETQYF
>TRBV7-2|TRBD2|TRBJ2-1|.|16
TGTGCCAGCAGCTTAGTGGCGGGGGATCGCGGGTATGAGCAGTTCTTC
CASSLVAGDRGYEQFF
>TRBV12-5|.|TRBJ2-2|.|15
TGTGCTAGTGGTTTGTGGACAGCGAACACCGGGGAGCTGTTTTTT
CASGLWTANTGELFF
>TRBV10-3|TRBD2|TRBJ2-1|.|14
TGTGCCATCAGGACGCCAGCGGGGGGAGATGAGCAGTTCTTC
CAIRTPAGGDEQFF
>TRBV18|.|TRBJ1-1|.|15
TGTGCCAGCTCACCACCGACAGACATGAACACTGAAGCTTTCTTT
CASSPPTDMNTEAFF
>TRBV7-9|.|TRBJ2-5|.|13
TGTGCCAGCAGCTTAGATCGGGGAGAGACCCAGTACTTC
CASSLDRGETQYF
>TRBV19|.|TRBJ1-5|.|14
TGTGCCAGTAGGCAGACGGGGTCCAATCAGCCCCAGCATTTT
CASRQTGSNQPQHF
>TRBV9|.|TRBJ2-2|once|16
TGTGCCAGCAGCGCGGAGAGGAGCGGTGCCACCGGGGAGCTGTTTTTT
CASSAERSGATGELFF
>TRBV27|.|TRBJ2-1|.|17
TGTGCCAGCAGTTCCCCGATTAGACAGCAACTATACAATGAGCAGTTCTTC
CASSSPIRQQLYNEQFF
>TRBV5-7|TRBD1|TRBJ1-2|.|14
TGTGCCAGCAGCCGCACAGGGGTCGGCTATGGCTACACCTTC
CASSRTGVGYGYTF
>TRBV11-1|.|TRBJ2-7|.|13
TGTGCCAGCAGCCGACAGTTAGGCTACGAGCAGTACTTC
CASSRQLGYEQYF
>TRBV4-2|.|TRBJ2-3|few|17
TGTGCCAGCAGCCAACGGGATCTGTCGGTGACCGGAGATACGCAGTATTTT
CASSQRDLSVTGDTQYF
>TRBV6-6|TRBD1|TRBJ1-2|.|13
TGTGCCAGCAGTAACGGACAGGGTTATGGCTACACCTTC
CASSNGQGYGYTF
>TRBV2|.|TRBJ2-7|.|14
TGTGCCAGCAGGTACAGGGCCCAGGCTTACGAGCAGTACTTC
CASRYRAQAYEQYF
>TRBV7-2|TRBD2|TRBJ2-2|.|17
TGTGCCAGCAGCTTTAATCTAGCGGGGGCCAACACCGGGGAGCTGTTTTTT
CASSFNLAGANTGELFF
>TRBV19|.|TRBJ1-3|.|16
TGTGCCAGTAGTACAACGAGACACAACTCTGGAAACACCATATATTTT
CASSTTRHNSGNTIYF
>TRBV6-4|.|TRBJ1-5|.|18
TGTGCCAGCAGTGACTCGTGTCTGGGGGAGGGACCTAATCAGCCCCAGCATTTT
CASSDSCLGEGPNQPQHF
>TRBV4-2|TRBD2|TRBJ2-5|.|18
TGTGCCAGCAGCCAAGGAACTAGCGGGGGGGTATACCAAGAGACCCAGTACTTC
CASSQGTSGGVYQETQYF
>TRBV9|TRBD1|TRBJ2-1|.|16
TGTGCCAGCAGCGTAACGGAGACCAGGGGGCGGGGTGAGCAGTTCTTC
CASSVTETRGRGEQFF
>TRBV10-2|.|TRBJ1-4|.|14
TGCGCCAGCAGTGAGTCAGGGCGCGGGGAAAAACTGTTTTTT
CASSESGRGEKLFF
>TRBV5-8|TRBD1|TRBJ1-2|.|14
TGTGCCAGCAACCGTAGGACAGGGAACTATGGCTACACCTTC
CASNRRTGNYGYTF
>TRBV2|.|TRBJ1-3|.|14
TGTGCCAGCAGCGCCGGGACAACGGGAAACACCATATATTTT
CASSAGTTGNTIYF
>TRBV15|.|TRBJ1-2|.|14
TGTGCCACCAGCAGAGACCGACATAACTATGGCTACACCTTC
CATSRDRHNYGYTF
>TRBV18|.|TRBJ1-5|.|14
TGTGCCAGCTCACCCCAGGGTAGCAATCAGCCCCAGCATTTT
CASSPQGSNQPQHF
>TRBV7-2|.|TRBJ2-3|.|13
TGTGCCAGCAGCTTTACTTGGTCAGATACGCAGTATTTT
CASSFTWSDTQYF
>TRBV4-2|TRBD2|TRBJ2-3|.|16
TGTGCCAGCAGCCGACCCGGGACTAGCGGGGGTGGGACGCAGTATTTT
CASSRPGTSGGGTQYF
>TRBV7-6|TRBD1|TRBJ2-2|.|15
TGTGCCAGCAGCAAAGCGTCAGGGGGCACCGGGGAGCTGTTTTTT
CASSKASGGTGELFF
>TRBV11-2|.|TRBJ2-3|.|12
TGTGCCAGCACCTTTGGGGGGGATACGCAGTATTTT
CASTFGGDTQYF
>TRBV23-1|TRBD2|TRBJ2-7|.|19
TGCGCCAGCAGTCAATTGATCCAGGGGTCAGGACTAGCTTCCTACGAGCAGTACTTC
CASSQLIQGSGLASYEQYF
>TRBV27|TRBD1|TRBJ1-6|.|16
TGTGCCAGCCGCCGTAGACAGGGTCGGTATAATTCACCCCTCCACTTT
CASRRRQGRYNSPLHF
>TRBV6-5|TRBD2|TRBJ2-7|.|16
TGTGCCAGCAGTTACTCGCAGCGGGGGGGCTCCTACGAGCAGTACTTC
CASSYSQRGGSYEQYF
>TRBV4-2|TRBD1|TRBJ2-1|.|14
TGTGCCAGCAGCCCCATACAGGGGGCTGATGAGCAGTTCTTC
CASSPIQGADEQFF
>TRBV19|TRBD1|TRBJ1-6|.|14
TGTGCCAGTAGTCCGGACAGGGGCAGTTCACCCCTCCACTTT
CASSPDRGSSPLHF
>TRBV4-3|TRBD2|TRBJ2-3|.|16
TGCGCCAGCAGCCTCGGGCTAGCGGGGGGGACAGATACGCAGTATTTT
CASSLGLAGGTDTQYF
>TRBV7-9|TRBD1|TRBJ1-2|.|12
TGTGCCAGCAGCCGGGACAGCTATGGCTACACCTTC
CASSRDSYGYTF
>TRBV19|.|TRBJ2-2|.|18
TGTGCCAGTAGTACCTCCGACAGGGGACTATGGAACGCCGGGGAGCTGTTTTTT
CASSTSDRGLWNAGELFF